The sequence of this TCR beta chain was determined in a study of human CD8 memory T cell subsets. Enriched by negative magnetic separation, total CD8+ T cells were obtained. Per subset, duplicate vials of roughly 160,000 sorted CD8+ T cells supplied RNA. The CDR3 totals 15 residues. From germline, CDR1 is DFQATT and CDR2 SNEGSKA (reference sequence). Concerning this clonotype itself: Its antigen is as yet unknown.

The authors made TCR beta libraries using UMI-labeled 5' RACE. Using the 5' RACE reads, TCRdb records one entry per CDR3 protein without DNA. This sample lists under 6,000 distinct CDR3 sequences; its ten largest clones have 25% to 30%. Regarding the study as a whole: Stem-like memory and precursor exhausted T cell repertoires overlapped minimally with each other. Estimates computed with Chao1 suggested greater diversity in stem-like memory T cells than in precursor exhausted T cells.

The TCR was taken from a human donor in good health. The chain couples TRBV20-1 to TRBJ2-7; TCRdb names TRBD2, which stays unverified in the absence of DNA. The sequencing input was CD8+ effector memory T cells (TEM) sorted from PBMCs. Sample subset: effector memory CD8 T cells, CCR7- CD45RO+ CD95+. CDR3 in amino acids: CSARDFGSGSYEQYF.